These T cell receptor beta chains were read from a single sample in a study of blood T cell repertoires in COVID-19. The data were produced by immunoSEQ multiplex PCR, yet TCRdb's version contains in-frame clones alone and is incomplete. The sample lists some 200,000 clones; roughly 90% were seen once. Input material: peripheral blood. The source is a woman between 40 and 50 years old with acute or convalescent COVID-19. Each CDR3 is given with its conserved first and last residue. The D gene is left open where the match is weak. Some rows have no size entry. The others give once, few or many, or a class for an expanded clone.

J,size,V,D,DNA,CDR3
TRBJ1-5,.,TRBV27,TRBD1,TGTGCCAGCAGTTCCGGACAGGGCCAGCATTTT,CASSSGQGQHF
TRBJ2-2,few,TRBV5-4,TRBD2,TGTGCCAGCAGCTTGTCCCGCGGGGGGGATCACGGGGAGCTGTTTTTT,CASSLSRGGDHGELFF
TRBJ1-1,.,TRBV3-1/TRBV3-2,TRBD1,TGTGCCAGCAGCCAAGGGCTACAGGGGGGGAACACTGAAGCTTTCTTT,CASSQGLQGGNTEAFF
TRBJ2-5,few,TRBV5-6,TRBD1,TGTGCCAGCACCCGACGACAGGGGTATCAAGAGACCCAGTACTTC,CASTRRQGYQETQYF
TRBJ2-5,.,TRBV5-1,TRBD1,TGCGCCAGCAGCTTCGACAGGGCCCAAGAGACCCAGTACTTC,CASSFDRAQETQYF
TRBJ1-5,.,TRBV6-1,TRBD1,TGTGCCAGCAGTGAGCAGGGGGCGAGAGCCCAGCATTTT,CASSEQGARAQHF
TRBJ2-3,once,TRBV3-1/TRBV3-2,TRBD1,TGTGCCAGCAGCCGTCGGACAGGGGCCTACACAGATACGCAGTATTTT,CASSRRTGAYTDTQYF
TRBJ2-1,.,TRBV12-3/TRBV12-4,.,TGTGCCAGCGCGCTCTATATCGATGAGCAGTTCTTC,CASALYIDEQFF
TRBJ2-1,.,TRBV27,TRBD1,TGTGCCAGCAGTTCCGGGACAGGCTCCTACAATGAGCAGTTCTTC,CASSSGTGSYNEQFF
TRBJ1-5,.,TRBV5-6,TRBD1,TGTGCCAGCAGCTCGGGACAGAGCAGGCCCCAGCATTTT,CASSSGQSRPQHF
TRBJ1-2,once,TRBV5-5,.,TGTGCCAGCAGCTTGGAGGGGGTTGGCTATGGCTACACCTTC,CASSLEGVGYGYTF
TRBJ1-3,.,TRBV9,.,TGTGCCAGCAGCGTAGGAAGTCCAGACTCTGGAAACACCATATATTTT,CASSVGSPDSGNTIYF
TRBJ2-2,few,TRBV28,.,TGTGCCAGCAGTTTATCAAACACGAACACCGGGGAGCTGTTTTTT,CASSLSNTNTGELFF
TRBJ2-1,few,TRBV4-2,TRBD2,TGTGCCAGCAGCCAAGGGACTAGCGGGGGGTCTGATGAGCAGTTCTTC,CASSQGTSGGSDEQFF